The 12 T cell receptor beta chains below were found in one sample sequenced in a study of blood T cells in healthy people across ages. It was with a sample-barcoded 5' primer and a J-beta primer mix that a second PCR of roughly 7 to 12 cycles was run. TCRdb independently ran MiXCR on the 5' RACE reads; one entry per CDR3 protein. The sample consists of around 870,000 distinct CDR3 sequences, 25% to 30% of them appearing once. Sequencing was done on a sample of blood. The source is an elderly woman in good health.

This clonotype was counted at least ten times. V gene TRBV4-1 combines with J gene TRBJ1-2; weak D call: TRBD1 (6 bases). Germline V lookup: CDR1 MGHRA, CDR2 YSYEKL. The V and J ends lost 3 bases and 5 bases respectively, with 19 bases between them. The CDR3 has 16 amino acids. CDR3 nucleotide sequence: TGCGCCAGCAGCCAGCCAGGGGCCACCACTACTTATGGCTACACCTTC. Encoded protein: CASSQPGATTTYGYTF.

In its sample, this clonotype was seen once. It may be a read error: a sequence one base away is much more abundant. This chain joins TRBV12-3 or TRBV12-4 and TRBJ1-5; D is unclear. The CDR3 consists of 16 residues. This CDR3 is CAGRTNRAVGYQPQHF. CDR3 DNA: TGTGCCGGCAGAACCAACCGGGCCGTGGGGTATCAGCCCCAGCATTTT.

The chain uses TRBV11-3 and TRBJ2-3; D unresolved. There are 13 residues in the CDR3. CDR1 is SGHNT, CDR2 YENEEA, per germline. The V gene lost 6 bases and the J gene lost 3 bases, with 10 bases spanning the gap. CDR3 coding DNA: TGTGCCAGCAGTCGTGCGCCGACAGATACGCAGTATTTT. It yields the protein CASSRAPTDTQYF.

Turning to this clonotype: This may arise from a read error, as a much more abundant clone is one base away. The chain couples TRBV6-2 or TRBV6-3 to TRBJ1-2; maybe TRBD1 (5 bases). The CDR3 spans 14 residues. Germline V lookup: CDR1 MNHEY, CDR2 SVGEGT. V was trimmed by 6 bases and J by 0 bases, leaving 11 bases between them. The CDR3 DNA reads as TGTGCCAGCAGGTCCGGGGCAGCTAACTATGGCTACACCTTC. Amino acids: CASRSGAANYGYTF.

This clonotype was recorded at least ten times. The gene calls are TRBV7-2 and TRBJ2-7; 7 nucleotides agree with TRBD2. CDR3 length: 16 residues. Germline-derived CDR1 and CDR2 are SGHTA and FQGNSA. Trimming cost V 4 bases and J 4 bases; bases outside gene matches: 13. In DNA form, the CDR3 reads TGTGCCAGCAGCTCCCCCCGAGGCGGGGGATCGTACGAGCAGTACTTC. Amino acids: CASSSPRGGGSYEQYF.

In this sample, this clonotype turned up many times. The V call is TRBV7-8, the J call TRBJ1-2; D remains ambiguous. This CDR3 region has 13 residues. Trimming pared 4 bases from V and 7 bases from J, leaving 13 bases between. The germline CDR1 and CDR2 sequences are SGHVS and FQNEAQ. The CDR3, as DNA: TGTGCCAGCAGCTACCGCGAGGGAGGTGGCTACACCTTC. Translating it yields CASSYREGGGYTF.

The table lists this clonotype with a count of one. A read error may be the cause here, since a much bigger clone is one base away. The genes are TRBV3-1 and TRBJ2-1; TRBD1 aligns across 11 bases. This CDR3 region has 16 residues. Germline CDR1 LGHDT, CDR2 YNNKEL (reference sequence). CDR3 DNA: TGTGCCCGCAGCCAACCGGTGGGACAGGGGGTGAATGAGCAGTTCTTC. This gives the protein CARSQPVGQGVNEQFF.

This clonotype was seen repeatedly, ten times or more. V and J are TRBV12-3 or TRBV12-4 and TRBJ1-5; 10 bases agree with TRBD1. The ends lost 6 bases at V and 0 bases at J; junction bases unmatched: 2. The CDR3 spans 15 residues. The CDR3 loop is CASSRTGGSNQPQHF. In nucleotides, the CDR3 is TGTGCCAGCAGCCGGACAGGGGGTAGCAATCAGCCCCAGCATTTT.

The rearrangement uses TRBV6-2 or TRBV6-3 and TRBJ2-1, with D perhaps matching TRBD1 (6 bases). Trimming stripped 4 bases from V and 4 bases from J, with 17 bases between. Germline assignment: CDR1 MNHEY and CDR2 SVGEGT. There are 16 residues in the CDR3. The CDR3 DNA is TGTGCCAGCAGTTCAGGGGTTATCCGGCAATACAATGAGCAGTTCTTC. It yields the protein CASSSGVIRQYNEQFF.

This clonotype was seen many times. One junction end does not reproduce the germline sequence, and a read error may be involved. The chain couples TRBV27 to TRBJ2-7; 7 nucleotides match TRBD1. Germline values: CDR1 MNHEY, CDR2 SMNVEV (reference sequence). The CDR3 loop spans 13 amino acids. DNA for the CDR3: TGCGCCAGCAGCCGACAGGGCGCCTACGAGCAGTACTTC. This translates into CASSRQGAYEQYF.

This clonotype was seen at least ten times. The chain recombines TRBV5-1 with TRBJ2-1; D is perhaps TRBD2 (7 bases). The CDR3 covers 15 residues. Trimming cost V 0 bases and J 8 bases, with 15 bases left between them. Germline values: CDR1 SGHRS, CDR2 YFSETQ. The CDR3 DNA reads TGCGCCAGCAGCTTGGGTCCGGGGGCGGGAGATGAGCAGTTCTTC. Its translation: CASSLGPGAGDEQFF.

In this sample, this clonotype turned up many times. This chain's CDR3 is CASAAPMTPYTF. The DNA for the CDR3 is TGTGCCAGCGCCGCCCCTATGACTCCGTACACCTTC. The chain carries TRBV2 and TRBJ1-2; D is ambiguous. The CDR3 length is 12 residues. The V end lost 8 bases, the J end lost 11 bases, and 18 bases lay between the germline ends. Per germline, CDR1 SNHLY and CDR2 FYNNEI. The full variable domain, in which reference TRBV2 and TRBJ1-2 provide the parts outside the CDR3, is EPEVTQTPSHQVTQMGQEVILRCVPISNHLYFYWYRQILGQKVEFLVSFYNNEISEKSEIFDDQFSVERPDGSNFTLKIRSTKLEDSAMYFCASAAPMTPYTFGSGTRLTVV.